The T cell receptor (beta chain) under discussion was sequenced for a study of T cells in Graves' hyperthyroidism and ophthalmopathy (dated by TCRdb to the late 2010s). For the study in its entirety: Peripheral blood samples were taken at initial diagnosis, before any treatment was given. To identify TCR V-J signatures that set the groups apart, the researchers used a discovery cohort of 95 to 100 patients, made up of 43 with Graves' ophthalmopathy and some 58 with stable Graves' hyperthyroidism. The approximately 98 discovery patients were randomly divided into training and test sets at a 7:3 ratio. Prospective prediction of ophthalmopathy was tested in an independent validation cohort consisting of roughly 19 hyperthyroidism patients and 15 to 17 patients who later progressed to ophthalmopathy. In addition, the study compared T-cell repertoires in thyroid tissue and in blood from several Graves' hyperthyroidism patients. According to the paper, TCR Vbeta CDR3 sequencing was carried out on approximately 140 peripheral blood samples, which came from 40 to 45 ophthalmopathy, fewer than 80 hyperthyroidism and around 17 progressor patients. After blood sampling, hyperthyroidism patients were treated with methimazole at a starting dose of 30 mg daily, and ophthalmopathy patients were treated with high-dose intravenous methylprednisolone.

Graves' hyperthyroidism was defined as stable when no progression to ophthalmopathy occurred over 18 months of follow-up. The hyperthyroidism patients were between 18 and 65 years old and newly diagnosed, with a disease duration of less than 2 months. Patients with uncontrolled infections, other autoimmune diseases, pregnancy or lactation were excluded. Diagnoses were based on clinical symptoms, serum thyroxine and TRAb, thyroid ultrasound and orbital computed tomography. PBMCs were isolated from about 9 ml of fresh peripheral blood by Ficoll-Paque density gradient centrifugation. Trizol reagent was used to extract total RNA, and RNA quality was then checked on an Agilent 2100 Bioanalyzer. As for this clonotype: Its antigen has not been determined. A much more abundant neighbour one base away suggests this may be a read error.

General conclusions and limits of the study: No statistical method was used to set the sample size in advance, and investigators knew the group allocation. Ophthalmopathy was separated from stable hyperthyroidism by a 13 V-J signature model, with around 90% sensitivity and around 81% specificity obtained in cross-validation and 80%/75% obtained in testing. In validation, the model predicted progression to ophthalmopathy a median of roughly 6.1 months before onset, with 70% to 71% sensitivity and roughly 79% specificity. Most expanded thyroid clonotypes (frequency above 0.001) were also detected in blood, suggesting blood repertoires may reflect thyroid immune responses.

The TCR beta CDR3 regions were amplified from the RNA transcripts. The TCR CDR3 was subjected to a first round of RT-PCR using the HTBI primer set and the Qiagen OneStep RT-PCR kit. Libraries were constructed in a second round of multiplex PCR, after which size selection and purification were performed. The libraries were sequenced on an Illumina HiSeq2000 using paired-end 100 bp reads. The paper's data handling went like this. SOAPnuke was used to process the raw data, throwing out any read that contained adapters or uncalled bases, had a mean Phred below 15, or lacked an exact constant-primer or identifier match. High-quality paired reads were merged with COPE v1.2.5, and unique nucleotide sequences were defined as clonotypes. Clonotypes were aligned to IMGT TRBV, TRBD and TRBJ reference segments using MiTCR v1.1. The analysis was restricted to V-J combinations with a frequency above 0.0001, which together covered 99.2% of the repertoires. The TCS score was defined as the ratio of F50 (clonal expansion) to E x V (chaos), calculated using BLOSUM62-based TCRdist between CDR3 peptides within each V-J. Welch's t-statistics and random forest reduced approximately 520 V-J features to 13, which were used in a naive Bayes classifier (R e1071). Thyroid-blood repertoire similarity was quantified with the Morisita-Horn index. TCRdb reanalyzed the raw reads on its own, using fastp at Q25 for trimming and MiXCR for clone calling, and kept in-frame beta chains. Rows with a matching CDR3 protein are joined into one entry that keeps the most common DNA and genes. The V and J calls here are based on TCRdb, not the publication. The sample table records around 760,000 distinct CDR3 sequences; approximately 40% of these occur just once. The ten biggest clones cover around 31% of the sample.

CDR1 and CDR2 were assigned from the germline V gene (reference sequence) as SEHNR and FQNEAQ. V and J lose 1 base and 5 bases, and a span of 8 bases separates them. Counted from cysteine to phenylalanine, this CDR3 has 13 amino acids. The sequence is cut down to CDR3 DNA, 39 bases in frame from base 1. The sequence came from a middle-aged woman with Graves' hyperthyroidism. Input material: blood. The chain was built from TRBV7-9 and TRBJ1-2, with the D gene not confidently named. The bases are TGTGCCAGCAGCTTAGAGCCGGGGTATGGCTACACCTTC. This translates into CASSLEPGYGYTF.